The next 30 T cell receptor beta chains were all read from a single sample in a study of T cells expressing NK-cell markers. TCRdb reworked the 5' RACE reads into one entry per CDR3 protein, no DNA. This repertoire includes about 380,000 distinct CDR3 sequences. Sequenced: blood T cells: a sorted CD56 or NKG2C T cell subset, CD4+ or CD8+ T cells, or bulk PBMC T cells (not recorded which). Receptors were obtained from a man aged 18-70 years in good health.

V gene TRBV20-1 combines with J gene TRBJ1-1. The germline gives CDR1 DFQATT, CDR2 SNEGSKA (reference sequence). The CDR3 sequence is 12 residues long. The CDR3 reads CSGRGANTEAFF.

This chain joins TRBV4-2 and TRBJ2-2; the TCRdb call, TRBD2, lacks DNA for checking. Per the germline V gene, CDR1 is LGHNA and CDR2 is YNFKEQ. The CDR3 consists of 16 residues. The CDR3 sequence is CASRKSGGANTGELFF.

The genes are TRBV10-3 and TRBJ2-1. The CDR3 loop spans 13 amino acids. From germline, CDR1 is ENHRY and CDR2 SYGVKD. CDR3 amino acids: CAISGSNNNEQFF.

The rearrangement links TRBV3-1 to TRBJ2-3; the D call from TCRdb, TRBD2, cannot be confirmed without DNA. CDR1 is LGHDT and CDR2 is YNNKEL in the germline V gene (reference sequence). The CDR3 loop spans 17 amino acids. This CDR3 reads CASSQGTSGGRKDTQYF.

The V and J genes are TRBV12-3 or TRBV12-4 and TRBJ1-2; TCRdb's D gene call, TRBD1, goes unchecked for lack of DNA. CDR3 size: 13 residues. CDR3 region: CASTQWGKYGYTF.

The chain's CDR3 is CASSSDGMGTQYF. V and J are TRBV7-2 and TRBJ2-3. This CDR3 contains 13 residues. The V gene's germline CDR1 is SGHTA and CDR2 FQGNSA.

CDR3 amino acids: CASSREDSFAYEQYF. The chain recombines TRBV6-1 with TRBJ2-7; TCRdb lists TRBD1, though no DNA is available to test this call. Germline CDR1 MNHNS, CDR2 SASEGT. The CDR3 is 15 amino acids.

The CDR3 reads CASGGVPYEQYF. V and J are TRBV2 and TRBJ2-7; TCRdb outputs TRBD1, but without DNA this stays unchecked. This CDR3 has 12 residues. CDR1 SNHLY and CDR2 FYNNEI come from the germline V gene.

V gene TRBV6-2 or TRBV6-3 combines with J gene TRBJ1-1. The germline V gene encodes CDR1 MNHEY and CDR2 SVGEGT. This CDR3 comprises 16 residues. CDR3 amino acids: CASSYSKPVLNTEAFF.

CDR3 region: CSASLRLSGRRRGYTF. The chain couples TRBV20-1 to TRBJ1-2. Germline CDR1 is DFQATT and CDR2 is SNEGSKA (reference sequence). The CDR3 totals 16 residues.

The chain's CDR3 is CASSLPRPQRQANGYTF. The V gene is TRBV7-2, the J gene TRBJ1-2; lacking DNA, the TRBD1 call made by TCRdb goes unchecked. The CDR3 is 17 amino acids. Germline CDR1 reads SGHTA; CDR2 reads FQGNSA.

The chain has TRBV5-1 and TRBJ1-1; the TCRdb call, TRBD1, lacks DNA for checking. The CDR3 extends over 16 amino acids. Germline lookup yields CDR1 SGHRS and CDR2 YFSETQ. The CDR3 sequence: CASSLSPQDGGTEAFF.

The CDR3 here is CASSSGQGPTDEQFF. The chain couples TRBV6-5 to TRBJ2-1; the TCRdb D gene call, TRBD1, has no DNA to confirm it. CDR3 length: 15 residues. The germline V gene has CDR1 MNHEY and CDR2 SVGAGI.

CDR3 sequence: CASMAGGNTEAFF. The J gene is TRBJ1-1, the V gene TRBV11-2; TCRdb designates TRBD1, a call that cannot be tested without DNA. This CDR3 region has 13 residues. Germline V lookup: CDR1 SGHAT, CDR2 FQNNGV.

This chain's CDR3 is CASTGGWADTQYF. The chain employs TRBV7-8 and TRBJ2-3; with no DNA, the TCRdb D assignment of TRBD1 cannot be verified. This CDR3 comprises 13 residues. Per germline, CDR1 SGHVS and CDR2 FQNEAQ. Using reference TRBV7-8 and TRBJ2-3 for the parts outside the CDR3, the full variable domain is GAGVSQSPRYKVAKRGQDVALRCDPISGHVSLFWYQQALGQGPEFLTYFQNEAQLDKSGLPSDRFFAERPEGSVSTLKIQRTQQEDSAVYLCASTGGWADTQYFGPGTRLTVL.

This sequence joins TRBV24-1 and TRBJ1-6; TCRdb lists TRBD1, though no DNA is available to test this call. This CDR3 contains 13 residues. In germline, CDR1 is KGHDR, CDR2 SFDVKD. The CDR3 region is CATRAGGNSPLHF.

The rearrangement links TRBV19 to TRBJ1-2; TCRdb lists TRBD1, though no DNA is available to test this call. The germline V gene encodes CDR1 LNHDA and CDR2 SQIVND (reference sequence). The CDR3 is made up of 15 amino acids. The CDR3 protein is CASSRQQGAVYGYTF.

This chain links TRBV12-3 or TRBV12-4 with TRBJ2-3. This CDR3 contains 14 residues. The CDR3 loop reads CASSYVGLTDTQYF.

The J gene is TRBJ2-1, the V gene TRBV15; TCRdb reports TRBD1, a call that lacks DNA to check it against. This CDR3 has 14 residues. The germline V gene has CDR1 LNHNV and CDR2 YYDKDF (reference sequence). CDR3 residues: CATSRGAGANEQFF.

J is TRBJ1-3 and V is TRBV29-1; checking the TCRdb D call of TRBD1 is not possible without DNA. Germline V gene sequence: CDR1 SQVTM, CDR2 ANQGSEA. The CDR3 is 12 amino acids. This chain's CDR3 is CSVGWGEGTIYF.

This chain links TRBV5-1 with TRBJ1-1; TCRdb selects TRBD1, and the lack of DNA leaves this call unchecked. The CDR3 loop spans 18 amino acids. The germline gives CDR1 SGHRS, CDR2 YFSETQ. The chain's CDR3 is CASSFRVAGQGQNTEAFF.

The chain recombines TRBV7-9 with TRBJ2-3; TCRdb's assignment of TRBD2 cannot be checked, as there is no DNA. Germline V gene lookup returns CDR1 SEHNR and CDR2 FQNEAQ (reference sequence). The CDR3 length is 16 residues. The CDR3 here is CASSLRAGGGTDTQYF.

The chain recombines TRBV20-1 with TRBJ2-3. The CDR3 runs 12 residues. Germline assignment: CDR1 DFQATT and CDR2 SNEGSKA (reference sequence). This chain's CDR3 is CSGRYSTDTQYF.

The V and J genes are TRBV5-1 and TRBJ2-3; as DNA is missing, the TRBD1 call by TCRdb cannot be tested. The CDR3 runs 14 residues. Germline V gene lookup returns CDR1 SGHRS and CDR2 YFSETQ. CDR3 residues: CASNHGAVTDTQYF.

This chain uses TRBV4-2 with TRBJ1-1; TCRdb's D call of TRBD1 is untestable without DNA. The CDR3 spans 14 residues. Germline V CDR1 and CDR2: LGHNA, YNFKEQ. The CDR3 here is CASSQDRGGTEAFF.

The chain's CDR3 is CASSEKAITNTEAFF. The rearrangement links TRBV6-1 to TRBJ1-1. This CDR3 is built from 15 residues. CDR1 is MNHNS and CDR2 is SASEGT in the germline V gene.

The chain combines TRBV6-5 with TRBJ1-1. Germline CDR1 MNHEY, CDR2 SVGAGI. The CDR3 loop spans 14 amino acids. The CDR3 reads CASSSRGGWTEAFF.

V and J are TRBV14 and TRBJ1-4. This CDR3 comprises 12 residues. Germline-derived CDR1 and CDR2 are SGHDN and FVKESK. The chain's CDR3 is CASSQVNEKLFF.

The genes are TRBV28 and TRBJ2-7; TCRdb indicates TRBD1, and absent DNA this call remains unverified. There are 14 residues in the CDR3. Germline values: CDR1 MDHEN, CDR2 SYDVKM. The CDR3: CASEKGAHSSEQYF.

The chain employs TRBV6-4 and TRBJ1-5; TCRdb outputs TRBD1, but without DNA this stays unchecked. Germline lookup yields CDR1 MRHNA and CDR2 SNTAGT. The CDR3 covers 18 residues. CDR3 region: CASREPGQGEVYCQPQHF.